These 24 T cell receptor beta chains originate from one sample sequenced in a study of OX40 agonist ivuxolimab in advanced cancers. TCRdb's copy holds only in-frame clones and misses some; the assay was immunoSEQ multiplex PCR. The repertoire holds more than 20,000 clones, with approximately 88% as singletons. Here the sequenced sample was CD4+ or CD8+ T cells sorted from blood, taken in a trial of the OX40 agonist ivuxolimab. The receptors were sampled from an adult with an advanced solid tumor such as melanoma, head and neck, liver or kidney cancer.

This clone has a single count. J is TRBJ2-7 and V is TRBV5-1; 11 bases fit TRBD2. J lost 5 bases, V lost 0 bases, and 7 bases had no gene match. The germline V gene has CDR1 SGHRS and CDR2 YFSETQ. This CDR3 is built from 16 residues. CDR3 sequence (DNA): TGCGCCAGCAGCTTGGATCTAGCGGGAGGAAGAAACGAGCAGTACTTC. The encoded protein is CASSLDLAGGRNEQYF.

DNA of the CDR3: TGTGCCTGGAGTGTACTGAACGGCAATCAGCCCCAGCATTTT. Translated: CAWSVLNGNQPQHF. The chain links TRBV30 to TRBJ1-5; D is ambiguous. Per germline, CDR1 GTSNPN and CDR2 SVGIG (reference sequence). CDR3 size: 14 residues. V was trimmed by 0 bases and J by 2 bases, leaving 8 bases between them.

V and J are TRBV12-2 and TRBJ2-7; TRBD2 is the table's D call and was not checked against the DNA. TRBV12-2 is given as a pseudogene. The CDR3 has 15 amino acids. The CDR3 loop reads CASRPAGTSGYEQYF. The CDR3 DNA follows: TGTGCAAGTCGCCCCGCCGGGACTAGCGGCTACGAGCAGTACTTC.

The chain has TRBV7-6 and TRBJ2-2; a weak D match, TRBD2 (6 bases). V dropped 1 base and J dropped 5 bases, with 11 bases sitting between them. Per germline, CDR1 SGHVS and CDR2 FNYEAQ. The CDR3 length is 15 residues. CDR3 amino acids: CASSLGTTKTGELFF. The CDR3 DNA is TGTGCCAGCAGCTTAGGGACTACAAAAACCGGGGAGCTGTTTTTT.

This chain links TRBV7-3 with TRBJ2-5; 7 bases line up with TRBD2. The CDR3 sequence is 16 residues long. The germline V gene encodes CDR1 SGHTA and CDR2 FQGTGA. With 2 bases clipped from V and 2 bases from J, the junction kept 8 bases outside the gene matches. The CDR3 nucleotides are TGTGCCAGCAGCTTAGTTCCCTCAGCGGGACAAGAGACCCAGTACTTC. This gives the protein CASSLVPSAGQETQYF.

The chain uses TRBV5-6 and TRBJ1-1; no clear D gene. The V gene lost 0 bases and the J gene lost 8 bases, with 5 bases spanning the gap. CDR1 SGHDT and CDR2 YYEEEE come from the germline V gene. The CDR3 totals 11 residues. CDR3 DNA sequence: TGTGCCAGCAGCTTGGTGGGGGAAGCTTTCTTT. It is translated as CASSLVGEAFF.

The genes are TRBV29-1 and TRBJ2-2, with 8 bases identical to TRBD2. Unmatched junction bases numbered 5, after V lost 4 bases and J lost 4 bases. CDR1 is SQVTM and CDR2 is ANQGSEA in the germline V gene. The CDR3 loop spans 14 amino acids. CDR3 bases: TGCAGCGTTGGAAGCGGGGGCCCCACCGGGGAGCTGTTTTTT. Protein: CSVGSGGPTGELFF.

The chain joins TRBV6-6 to TRBJ1-1; tentative D call: TRBD1 (5 bases). Trimming took off 2 bases at V and 3 bases at J, with 10 bases between the two ends. This CDR3 has 14 amino acids. Germline-derived CDR1 and CDR2 are MNHNY and SVGAGI (reference sequence). As DNA, the CDR3 is TGTGCCAGCAGTTACGGGGCAGCGGACACTGAAGCTTTCTTT. Translating gives CASSYGAADTEAFF.

This sequence joins TRBV2 and TRBJ1-2, with 9 bases identical to TRBD1. The CDR3 loop spans 13 amino acids. Trimming at V came to 5 bases and at J to 8 bases, leaving 6 bases not matched to a gene. The germline gives CDR1 SNHLY, CDR2 FYNNEI. The DNA for the CDR3 is TGTGCCAGCAGTTGGGACAGGGCTGGAGGCTACACCTTC. It specifies CASSWDRAGGYTF.

This sequence joins TRBV5-1 and TRBJ2-7, with 8 positions matching TRBD2. The V segment lost 0 bases and the J segment 3 bases; nucleotides outside the gene matches: 5. CDR1 and CDR2 from the germline V gene are SGHRS and YFSETQ. CDR3 length equals 15 residues. CDR3 loop: CASSLVFSGNYEQYF. CDR3 sequence (DNA): TGCGCCAGCAGCTTGGTGTTTAGCGGGAACTACGAGCAGTACTTC.

The J gene is TRBJ2-7, the V gene TRBV6-5; 8 bases are shared with TRBD1. Per the germline V gene, CDR1 is MNHEY and CDR2 is SVGAGI. The CDR3 is made up of 14 amino acids. Germline trimming cut 3 bases from V and 2 bases from J; bases unmatched to any gene: 3. The CDR3 region has the DNA TGTGCCAGCAGTTATGACAGGGGTACCTACGAGCAGTACTTC. This gives the protein CASSYDRGTYEQYF.

The chain couples TRBV14 to TRBJ2-5; D tentatively fits TRBD1 or TRBD2 (5 bases each). The ends were cut back, 3 bases at V and 5 bases at J, with 13 bases in the middle. This CDR3 is 14 amino acids long. Germline CDR1 is SGHDN and CDR2 is FVKESK. In nucleotides, the CDR3 is TGTGCCAGCAGCCAGTCCGACGGGGCGGAGACCCAGTACTTC. Translated, it gives CASSQSDGAETQYF.

This chain joins TRBV29-1 and TRBJ2-7; no reliable D call. Trimming shortened V by 4 bases and J by 2 bases, and 9 bases separated the two germline ends. Per the germline V gene, CDR1 is SQVTM and CDR2 is ANQGSEA. The CDR3 length is 12 residues. CDR3 region: CSVVASAYEQYF. The DNA for the CDR3 is TGCAGCGTTGTAGCCTCTGCCTACGAGCAGTACTTC.

The gene calls are TRBV4-1 and TRBJ2-4; 15 nucleotides line up with TRBD2. The junction had 9 bases not matched to a gene; V was cut back by 6 bases and J by 3 bases. CDR3 size: 18 residues. CDR1 and CDR2 from the germline V gene are MGHRA and YSYEKL. In DNA form, the CDR3 reads TGCGCCAGCAGGCCGGGACTAGCGGGAGGAGTTGGCAAAAACATTCAGTACTTC. Translating it yields CASRPGLAGGVGKNIQYF.

This chain uses TRBV5-4 with TRBJ1-3; D gene unclear. V dropped 0 bases and J dropped 4 bases, with 5 bases sitting between them. The germline CDR1 and CDR2 sequences are SGHNT and YYREEE (reference sequence). The CDR3 covers 13 residues. CDR3 in amino acids: CASSLDMGNTIYF. CDR3 DNA sequence: TGTGCCAGCAGCTTGGATATGGGAAACACCATATATTTT.

A few counts support this clone. The chain combines TRBV18 with TRBJ1-1; 8 nucleotides align to TRBD1. The length of the CDR3 is 15 residues. The germline CDR1 and CDR2 sequences are KGHSH and LQKENI. The trim removed 3 bases at V and 5 bases at J, leaving 8 bases unmatched. As DNA, the CDR3 is TGTGCCAGCTCACCCCGGGACAGGAGGGGTACTGAAGCTTTCTTT. Protein: CASSPRDRRGTEAFF.

The rearrangement links TRBV5-1 to TRBJ1-1; D is perhaps TRBD1 (5 bases). The CDR3 covers 15 residues. Germline lookup yields CDR1 SGHRS and CDR2 YFSETQ. V lost 2 bases and J 4 bases, leaving 15 bases between the germline ends. CDR3 protein: CASSLQERAGTEAFF. The CDR3 DNA follows: TGCGCCAGCAGCTTACAGGAACGGGCAGGCACTGAAGCTTTCTTT. The whole variable domain, remainder taken from reference TRBV5-1 and TRBJ1-1, is KAGVTQTPRYLIKTRGQQVTLSCSPISGHRSVSWYQQTPGQGLQFLFEYFSETQRNKGNFPGRFSGRQFSNSRSEMNVSTLELGDSALYLCASSLQERAGTEAFFGQGTRLTVV.

This rearrangement joins TRBV18 to TRBJ1-2; no clear D. The V end was cut by 1 base, the J end by 5 bases, with 8 bases between. Germline loops: CDR1 KGHSH, CDR2 LQKENI. This CDR3 region has 13 residues. The CDR3 nucleotides read TGTGCCAGCTCACCACAAACGGAGTATGGCTACACCTTC. It is translated as CASSPQTEYGYTF.

J is TRBJ1-5 and V is TRBV2; 7 bases are shared with TRBD1. CDR3 length: 14 amino acids. Germline V gene lookup returns CDR1 SNHLY and CDR2 FYNNEI. The trim removed 3 bases at V and 6 bases at J, leaving 5 bases unmatched. In DNA, the CDR3 is TGTGCCAGCAGTGATGAGGGGGCCGGTCAGCCCCAGCATTTT. Protein: CASSDEGAGQPQHF.

V and J are TRBV7-6 and TRBJ1-2; 7 nucleotides line up with TRBD1. The V and J ends lost 0 bases and 3 bases, in that order; junction bases with no gene match: 4. The germline V gene encodes CDR1 SGHVS and CDR2 FNYEAQ. The CDR3 covers 15 residues. This chain's CDR3 is CASSLAGGQHYGYTF. The CDR3 DNA follows: TGTGCCAGCAGCTTAGCGGGGGGACAGCACTATGGCTACACCTTC.

V gene TRBV6-6 combines with J gene TRBJ2-3, with 7 bases fitting TRBD1. This CDR3 comprises 13 residues. With V trimmed by 6 bases and J by 4 bases, 4 bases remained unmatched. CDR1 MNHNY and CDR2 SVGAGI come from the germline V gene (reference sequence). The CDR3 DNA is TGTGCCAGCAGCCAGACAGGGCCAGATACGCAGTATTTT. This sequence encodes CASSQTGPDTQYF.

The rearrangement uses TRBV7-2 and TRBJ2-7; TRBD2 aligns across 8 bases. This CDR3 is built from 19 residues. J gave up 0 bases and V 2 bases, and 15 bases lay outside the gene matches. Germline V gene lookup returns CDR1 SGHTA and CDR2 FQGNSA. CDR3 DNA: TGTGCCAGCAGCTTAATCGGCTGGGGGAGTAGCGGGACCTCCTACGAGCAGTACTTC. This codes for CASSLIGWGSSGTSYEQYF.

This clone appeared once. J is TRBJ1-4 and V is TRBV18; the match to TRBD1 covers 7 bases. This CDR3 is 14 amino acids long. Unmatched junction bases numbered 6, after V lost 6 bases and J lost 5 bases. Germline V gene sequence: CDR1 KGHSH, CDR2 LQKENI. The CDR3 region is CASSRQGANEKLFF. The CDR3 bases are TGTGCCAGCTCGCGACAGGGTGCAAATGAAAAACTGTTTTTT.

This clone was counted once. The DNA is omitted, as the CDR3 cannot be located on it reliably, and the CDR3 follows TCRdb's listing. The J gene is TRBJ2-7, the V gene TRBV6-5; TRBD1, the table's D call, was not compared with the DNA. Per the germline V gene, CDR1 is MNHEY and CDR2 is SVGAGI. The CDR3 is 14 residues long, counting both termini. CDR3 region: CASTSGQGNYEQYF.